Below, 19 T cell receptor beta chains from the same sample are listed, as sequenced in a study of cytomegalovirus exposure and HLA in healthy donors. 13 Jbeta primers and 60 Vbeta primers were used for the PCR. TCRdb's copy holds only in-frame clones and misses some; the assay was immunoSEQ multiplex PCR. The sample shows some 170,000 clones, about 72% of them seen only once. The specimen was PBMCs. The receptors were sampled from a human donor in good health.

The chain employs TRBV29-1 and TRBJ2-2; tentative D call: TRBD2 (5 bases). This CDR3 has 13 amino acids. V shed 5 bases and J shed 7 bases, with 14 bases lying between them. Per germline, CDR1 SQVTM and CDR2 ANQGSEA. CDR3 protein: CSVSRVGHGELFF. The CDR3, as DNA: TGCAGCGTTTCGAGGGTTGGTCACGGGGAGCTGTTTTTT.

This clone turned up a few times. CDR3: CASSPLPPVPSYEQYF. For the CDR3, the DNA is TGTGCCAGCTCACCTCTCCCCCCAGTTCCATCCTACGAGCAGTACTTC. This chain uses TRBV18 with TRBJ2-7; no clear D gene. There are 16 residues in the CDR3. Germline V lookup: CDR1 KGHSH, CDR2 LQKENI. Trimming removed 3 bases at V and 1 base at J, with 16 bases between.

J is TRBJ1-2 and V is TRBV25-1, with TRBD1 as a possible D gene (6 bases). The ends were cut back, 1 base at V and 8 bases at J, with 17 bases in the middle. This CDR3 spans 15 amino acids. Germline CDR1 is MGHDK and CDR2 is SYGVNS. The CDR3 here is CASSESVGGGRGYTF. Written as DNA, the CDR3 is TGTGCCAGCAGTGAATCAGTCGGGGGGGGGCGCGGCTACACCTTC.

This chain uses TRBV4-1 with TRBJ1-1; D is possibly TRBD1 (6 bases). Germline V lookup: CDR1 MGHRA, CDR2 YSYEKL. The ends were cut back, 3 bases at V and 1 base at J, with 12 bases in the middle. CDR3 length equals 15 residues. The CDR3: CASSQPDRRNTEAFF. DNA for the CDR3: TGCGCCAGCAGCCAGCCGGACAGACGGAACACTGAAGCTTTCTTT.

This clone was seen a single time. The chain has TRBV27 and TRBJ1-1, with 8 bases that match TRBD1. Per germline, CDR1 MNHEY and CDR2 SMNVEV (reference sequence). The CDR3 length is 16 residues. The V segment lost 6 bases and the J segment 1 base; nucleotides outside the gene matches: 10. The CDR3 sequence: CASRRRQGPGNTEAFF. The CDR3 DNA sequence: TGTGCCAGCAGAAGGAGACAGGGGCCCGGGAACACTGAAGCTTTCTTT.

This clone was found a few times. The chain has TRBV19 and TRBJ1-3; TRBD1 matches 10 bases. Germline-derived CDR1 and CDR2 are LNHDA and SQIVND (reference sequence). The J segment lost 2 bases and the V segment lost 4 bases, leaving 8 bases of the junction unmatched. The CDR3 runs to 17 residues. CDR3 nucleotide sequence: TGTGCCAGTAGTAGGGCTGGGGGGACAGGGGCTGGAAACACCATATATTTT. It codes for CASSRAGGTGAGNTIYF.

V is TRBV9 and J is TRBJ2-1, with D unresolved. Per the germline V gene, CDR1 is SGDLS and CDR2 is YYNGEE. This CDR3 is 14 amino acids long. Trimming pared 0 bases from V and 3 bases from J, leaving 7 bases between. The CDR3 protein is CASSVEQDYNEQFF. The DNA of the CDR3 is TGTGCCAGCAGCGTAGAACAAGACTACAATGAGCAGTTCTTC.

This CDR3 is CASSPRGLNTEAFF. Written as DNA, the CDR3 is TGTGCCAGTAGCCCCAGGGGACTGAACACTGAAGCTTTCTTT. J is TRBJ1-1 and V is TRBV19; D is perhaps TRBD1 (6 bases). Trimming removed 6 bases at V and 0 bases at J, with 11 bases between. This CDR3 is built from 14 residues. CDR1 and CDR2 from the germline V gene are LNHDA and SQIVND (reference sequence).

The chain links TRBV2 to TRBJ1-1, with 7 positions matching TRBD1. This CDR3 is 15 amino acids long. In germline, CDR1 is SNHLY, CDR2 FYNNEI. The J segment lost 11 bases and the V segment lost 6 bases, leaving 18 bases of the junction unmatched. The CDR3 is CASRKGRQGVLSAFF. CDR3 sequence (DNA): TGTGCCAGCAGGAAAGGGCGACAGGGAGTTCTGTCGGCTTTCTTT.

This clone has just one count. The rearrangement links TRBV20-1 to TRBJ2-5; the D is unclear. V was clipped by 5 bases and J by 6 bases, with 10 bases between them. There are 11 residues in the CDR3. From germline, CDR1 is DFQATT and CDR2 SNEGSKA (reference sequence). CDR3 amino acids: CSAASRKTQYF. The CDR3 DNA sequence: TGCAGTGCTGCCTCCAGAAAGACCCAGTACTTC.

The chain carries TRBV10-3 and TRBJ2-3; D not resolved. CDR1 is ENHRY and CDR2 is SYGVKD in the germline V gene. Trimming stripped 6 bases from V and 2 bases from J, with 3 bases between. The CDR3 runs 11 residues. CDR3 amino acids: CAIRYTDTQYF. The DNA of the CDR3 is TGTGCCATCAGGTACACAGATACGCAGTATTTT.

The chain has TRBV7-9 and TRBJ1-2; 9 bases map to TRBD1. V lost 5 bases to trimming and J lost 4 bases; unmatched junction nucleotides: 2. The CDR3 runs 13 residues. CDR1 SEHNR and CDR2 FQNEAQ come from the germline V gene (reference sequence). The CDR3: CASSPTGGYGYTF. The CDR3 DNA reads as TGTGCCAGCAGCCCGACAGGGGGCTATGGCTACACCTTC.

The V and J genes are TRBV10-3 and TRBJ1-1; D remains unclear. The CDR3 has 12 residues. V lost 6 bases and J 6 bases, leaving 11 bases between the germline ends. CDR1 is ENHRY, CDR2 SYGVKD, per germline. CDR3: CAIREGSAEAFF. The CDR3 DNA sequence: TGTGCCATCAGGGAAGGTAGCGCTGAAGCTTTCTTT.

V usage is TRBV29-1 and J usage is TRBJ2-2; 10 nucleotides line up with TRBD2. V shed 7 bases and J 3 bases; nucleotides not matched to a gene: 5. Germline-derived CDR1 and CDR2 are SQVTM and ANQGSEA. CDR3 length: 14 amino acids. The CDR3 DNA sequence: TGCAGCGGGGTTACTAGCGGGGACACCGGGGAGCTGTTTTTT. It encodes CSGVTSGDTGELFF.

This rearrangement joins TRBV5-4 to TRBJ1-4; 10 nucleotides line up with TRBD1. This CDR3 comprises 16 residues. Germline CDR1 and CDR2: SGHNT and YYREEE (reference sequence). V lost 3 bases, J lost 2 bases, and 4 bases stayed unmatched. The CDR3 protein is CASSSGQGSTNEKLFF. CDR3 DNA: TGTGCCAGCAGCTCGGGACAGGGGTCCACTAATGAAAAACTGTTTTTT.

Note on this clone: At one end the junction does not follow the germline gene, possibly because of a read error. The chain combines TRBV7-7 with TRBJ2-2; the match to TRBD1 covers 8 bases. CDR3 length equals 15 residues. Germline CDR1 and CDR2: SSHAT and FNYEAQ (reference sequence). This CDR3 reads CASSAGQANTGELFF. The CDR3 DNA follows: TGTGCTAGCAGCGCGGGACAGGCGAACACCGGGGAGCTGTTTTTT. Complete variable domain (other parts from reference TRBV7-7 and TRBJ2-2): GAGVSQSPRYKVTKRGQDVTLRCDPISSHATLYWYQQALGQGPEFLTYFNYEAQPDKSGLPSDRFSAERPEGSISTLTIQRTEQRDSAMYRCASSAGQANTGELFFGEGSRLTVL.

The chain has TRBV5-1 and TRBJ2-3; D is undetermined. V lost 1 base, J lost 2 bases, and 11 bases lay in between. CDR1 and CDR2 from the germline V gene are SGHRS and YFSETQ. CDR3 size: 15 residues. The CDR3 region is CASSLIGGDTDTQYF. The DNA of the CDR3 is TGCGCCAGCAGCTTGATCGGCGGAGACACAGATACGCAGTATTTT. The complete variable domain, with remaining parts taken from reference TRBV5-1 and TRBJ2-3, reads KAGVTQTPRYLIKTRGQQVTLSCSPISGHRSVSWYQQTPGQGLQFLFEYFSETQRNKGNFPGRFSGRQFSNSRSEMNVSTLELGDSALYLCASSLIGGDTDTQYFGPGTRLTVL.

The chain couples TRBV27 to TRBJ2-3, with a weak D call TRBD2 (5 bases). CDR1 is MNHEY and CDR2 is SMNVEV in the germline V gene (reference sequence). The CDR3 covers 14 residues. The V and J ends lost 6 bases and 6 bases respectively, with 16 bases between them. For the CDR3, the DNA is TGTGCCAGCAGCCCTTTAAGAGGGATGGATACGCAGTATTTT. Translated, it gives CASSPLRGMDTQYF.

The V and J genes are TRBV18 and TRBJ2-1, with TRBD1 identical over 8 bases. The CDR3 contains 15 residues. Looked up from germline, CDR1 is KGHSH and CDR2 is LQKENI. With V trimmed by 4 bases and J by 6 bases, 8 bases remained unmatched. CDR3 amino acids: CASSRGQGASNEQFF. Here the CDR3 DNA reads TGTGCCAGCTCACGAGGACAGGGAGCCTCCAATGAGCAGTTCTTC. Using reference TRBV18 and TRBJ2-1 for the parts outside the CDR3, the full variable domain is NAGVMQNPRHLVRRRGQEARLRCSPMKGHSHVYWYRQLPEEGLKFMVYLQKENIIDESGMPKERFSAEFPKEGPSILRIQQVVRGDSAAYFCASSRGQGASNEQFFGPGTRLTVL.